Presented here are 12 T cell receptor beta chains from one specimen sequenced in a study of blood T cells in healthy people across ages. Through a sample-barcoded 5' primer and a J-beta primer mix, a second PCR was run for 7 to 11 cycles. TCRdb re-called the 5' RACE reads with MiXCR, one entry per CDR3 protein. Here the sample spans about 590,000 distinct CDR3 sequences, 25% to 35% being singletons. Material for sequencing was blood. These TCRs come from a woman of 80 years or more in good health.

This clonotype was counted at least ten times. This sequence joins TRBV6-2 or TRBV6-3 and TRBJ2-1, with 8 nucleotides matching TRBD1. Germline V gene lookup returns CDR1 MNHEY and CDR2 SVGEGT. The V gene end was trimmed by 6 bases and the J gene end by 6 bases; junction bases not matched to a gene: 10. The CDR3 has 15 residues. CDR3: CASRAGPGGINEQFF. CDR3 DNA: TGTGCCAGCAGAGCCGGGCCAGGGGGCATCAATGAGCAGTTCTTC.

This clonotype was seen repeatedly, ten times or more. V is TRBV20-1 and J is TRBJ2-5; D is possibly TRBD1 (6 bases). The V end was cut by 3 bases, the J end by 2 bases, with 10 bases between. Germline V gene data show CDR1 as DFQATT and CDR2 as SNEGSKA (reference sequence). The CDR3 totals 13 residues. CDR3 sequence: CSASRDNQETQYF. In DNA, the CDR3 is TGCAGTGCTAGCCGGGACAATCAAGAGACCCAGTACTTC.

The V call is TRBV9, the J call TRBJ1-4, with D possibly matching TRBD1 (5 bases). CDR3 length: 15 residues. Trimming shortened V by 0 bases and J by 7 bases, and 13 bases separated the two germline ends. The germline CDR1 and CDR2 sequences are SGDLS and YYNGEE. Here the CDR3 DNA reads TGTGCCAGCAGCGTAGGTCAGGGCTTGAGTGAAAAACTGTTTTTT. Its translation is CASSVGQGLSEKLFF.

This clonotype was counted only a few times. This chain links TRBV2 with TRBJ1-2, with 8 bases fitting TRBD1. J lost 8 bases, V lost 4 bases, and 12 bases had no gene match. The CDR3 runs 15 residues. Looked up from germline, CDR1 is SNHLY and CDR2 is FYNNEI. For the CDR3, the DNA is TGTGCCAGCAGTGGGGCAGGGACAGGTATTACGGGCTACACCTTC. This codes for CASSGAGTGITGYTF.

This clonotype was observed at least ten times. Since a much larger clone is just one base distant, this may be a read error. The chain is built from TRBV29-1 and TRBJ2-1; the match to TRBD1 covers 10 bases. The DNA matches TRBJ2-7 better at its end, which makes the J call doubtful. This CDR3 has 18 residues. CDR1 is SQVTM, CDR2 ANQGSEA, per germline. In nucleotides, the CDR3 is TGCAGCGTTGGAGGGACAGGGGCCCAAACACTCTCCTACAATGAGCAGTACTTC. Its translation is CSVGGTGAQTLSYNEQYF.

This clonotype occurred many times. V usage is TRBV27 and J usage is TRBJ1-1, with D possibly TRBD1 on 5 matching bases. The V and J ends lost 3 bases and 4 bases respectively, with 18 bases between them. The CDR3 runs to 16 residues. Germline V gene lookup returns CDR1 MNHEY and CDR2 SMNVEV (reference sequence). The CDR3: CASSFSLRRGSTEAFF. In nucleotides, the CDR3 is TGTGCCAGCAGTTTTTCTCTGCGGCGGGGGTCCACTGAAGCTTTCTTT.

The rearrangement joins TRBV5-6 to TRBJ1-1, with 7 bases aligning to TRBD1. CDR3 length equals 15 residues. V trimming: 2 bases; J trimming: 5 bases; junction bases outside the gene matches: 9. Germline assignment: CDR1 SGHDT and CDR2 YYEEEE. DNA for the CDR3: TGTGCCAGCAGCTTAACAGGGGAAGTAAGAACTGAAGCTTTCTTT. Translating gives CASSLTGEVRTEAFF.

Many counts were recorded for this clonotype. The rearrangement links TRBV7-2 to TRBJ2-7, with TRBD2 matching 13 bases. This CDR3 is 16 amino acids long. Trimming removed 5 bases from V and 0 bases from J; junction bases left unmatched: 4. Germline-derived CDR1 and CDR2 are SGHTA and FQGNSA. CDR3 loop: CASSARLAGGSYEQYF. In DNA form, the CDR3 reads TGTGCCAGCAGCGCCCGACTAGCGGGGGGCTCCTACGAGCAGTACTTC.

J is TRBJ1-1 and V is TRBV7-9; D remains unclear. CDR3 length: 14 amino acids. CDR1 is SEHNR and CDR2 is FQNEAQ in the germline V gene (reference sequence). Trimming shortened V by 5 bases and J by 0 bases, and 10 bases separated the two germline ends. For the CDR3, the DNA is TGTGCCAGCAGCCCCAGACGGTTGAACACTGAAGCTTTCTTT. Translated, it gives CASSPRRLNTEAFF.

V usage is TRBV6-2 or TRBV6-3 and J usage is TRBJ1-5; possible D gene TRBD1, 6 bases. V lost 4 bases and J lost 4, with 14 bases in between. The CDR3 runs to 15 residues. Germline CDR1 is MNHEY and CDR2 is SVGEGT. CDR3 coding DNA: TGTGCCAGCAGTTCCGTACAGGGACGTAATCAGCCCCAGCATTTT. It specifies CASSSVQGRNQPQHF.

This clonotype appeared many times. The chain is built from TRBV5-6 and TRBJ2-1; 10 bases agree with TRBD2. Trimming cost V 0 bases and J 7 bases; bases outside gene matches: 7. CDR3 length: 16 residues. The germline V gene has CDR1 SGHDT and CDR2 YYEEEE. The CDR3 DNA reads as TGTGCCAGCAGCTTGGGATTAGCGGGGGGCCGTAATGAGCAGTTCTTC. Translated, it gives CASSLGLAGGRNEQFF.

V is TRBV4-1 and J is TRBJ1-5; D perhaps matches TRBD1 (5 bases). The CDR3 length is 17 residues. Germline CDR1 reads MGHRA; CDR2 reads YSYEKL. Trimming shortened V by 3 bases and J by 4 bases, and 19 bases separated the two germline ends. This CDR3 reads CASSHRVGPEGNQPQHF. The CDR3 DNA follows: TGCGCCAGCAGCCATCGGGTAGGACCCGAGGGGAATCAGCCCCAGCATTTT.